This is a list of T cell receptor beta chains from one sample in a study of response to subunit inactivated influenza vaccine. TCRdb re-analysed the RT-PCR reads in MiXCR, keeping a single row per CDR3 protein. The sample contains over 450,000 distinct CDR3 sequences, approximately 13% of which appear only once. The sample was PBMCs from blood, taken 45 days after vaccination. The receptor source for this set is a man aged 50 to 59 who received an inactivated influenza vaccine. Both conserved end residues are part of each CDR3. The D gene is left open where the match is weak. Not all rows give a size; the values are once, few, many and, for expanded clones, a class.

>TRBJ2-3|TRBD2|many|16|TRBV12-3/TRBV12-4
CASSRDQLASGDTQYF
TGTGCCAGCAGTAGAGACCAACTAGCGTCCGGGGATACGCAGTATTTT
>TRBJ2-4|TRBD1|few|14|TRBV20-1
CSARDGQGAGIQYF
TGCAGTGCTAGAGATGGACAGGGGGCGGGCATTCAGTACTTC
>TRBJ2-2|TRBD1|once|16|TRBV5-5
CASSRIGGGNTGELFF
TGTGCCAGCAGCAGGATAGGGGGCGGCAACACCGGGGAGCTGTTTTTT
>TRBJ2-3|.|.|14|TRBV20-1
CSAHRRASADTQYF
TGCAGTGCCCACCGGCGTGCTAGCGCAGATACGCAGTATTTT
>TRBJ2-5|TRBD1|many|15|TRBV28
CASSSLTGGVETQYF
TGTGCCAGCAGTTCCTTGACAGGGGGGGTCGAGACCCAGTACTTC
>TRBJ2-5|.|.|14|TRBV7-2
CASSSTTVSETQYF
TGTGCCAGCAGCTCGACGACAGTCTCGGAGACCCAGTACTTC
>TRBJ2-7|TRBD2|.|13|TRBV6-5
CASRLSGGNEQYF
TGTGCCAGCAGATTATCGGGAGGAAACGAGCAGTACTTC
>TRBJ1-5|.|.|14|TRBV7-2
CASSSGKGNQPQHF
TGTGCCAGCAGCTCCGGGAAGGGAAATCAGCCCCAGCATTTT
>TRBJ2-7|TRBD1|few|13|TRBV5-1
CASSNVRGFEQYF
TGCGCCAGCAGCAACGTCAGGGGGTTTGAGCAGTACTTC
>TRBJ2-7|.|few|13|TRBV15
CATSRVTGYEQYF
TGTGCCACCAGCAGAGTGACGGGCTACGAGCAGTACTTC
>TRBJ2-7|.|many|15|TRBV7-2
CASSLISGLPDEQYF
TGTGCCAGCAGCTTAATCTCCGGACTCCCGGACGAGCAGTACTTC
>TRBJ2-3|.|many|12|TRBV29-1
CSVATGSDTQYF
TGCAGCGTAGCTACAGGTTCCGATACGCAGTATTTT
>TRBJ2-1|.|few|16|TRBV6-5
CASSYSISIVDNEQFF
TGTGCCAGCAGTTACTCGATTAGCATAGTGGACAATGAGCAGTTCTTC
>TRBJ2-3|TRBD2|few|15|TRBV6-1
CASKTGTSSTDTQYF
TGTGCCAGCAAGACCGGGACTAGCAGCACAGATACGCAGTATTTT
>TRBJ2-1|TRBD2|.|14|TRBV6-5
CASSLGGRGYEQFF
TGTGCCAGCAGTTTAGGCGGGAGAGGCTATGAGCAGTTCTTC
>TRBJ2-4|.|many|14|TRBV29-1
CSVEDSGPKNIQYF
TGCAGCGTTGAAGACTCAGGGCCCAAAAACATTCAGTACTTC
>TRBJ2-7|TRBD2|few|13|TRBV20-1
CSASTSGIYEQYF
TGCAGTGCTAGTACTAGCGGGATCTACGAGCAGTACTTC
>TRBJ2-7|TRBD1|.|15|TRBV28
CASSGGQGISYEQYF
TGTGCCAGCAGTGGGGGACAGGGAATCTCCTACGAGCAGTACTTC
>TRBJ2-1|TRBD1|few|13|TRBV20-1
CRAGQGTYNEQFF
TGCAGGGCCGGACAGGGCACCTACAATGAGCAGTTCTTC
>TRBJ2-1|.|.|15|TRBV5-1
CASSLNRASYNEQFF
TGCGCCAGCAGCTTGAACAGGGCCTCCTACAATGAGCAGTTCTTC
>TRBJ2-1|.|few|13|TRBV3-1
CASSRRRDGEQFF
TGTGCCAGCAGCCGGCGGCGCGACGGGGAGCAGTTCTTC
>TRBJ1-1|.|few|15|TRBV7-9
CASSSGGGLNTEAFF
TGTGCCAGCAGCAGCGGTGGGGGGTTGAACACTGAAGCTTTCTTT
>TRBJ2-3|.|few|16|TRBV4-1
CASSHVHREVADTQYF
TGCGCCAGCAGCCACGTACACAGGGAGGTGGCAGATACGCAGTATTTT
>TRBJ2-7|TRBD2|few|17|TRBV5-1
CASSLGGLAGGTYEQYF
TGCGCCAGCAGCTTGGGCGGACTAGCGGGGGGCACCTACGAGCAGTACTTC
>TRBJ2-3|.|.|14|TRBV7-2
CASSLGPTGDTQYF
TGTGCCAGCAGCTTAGGCCCGACGGGTGATACGCAGTATTTT
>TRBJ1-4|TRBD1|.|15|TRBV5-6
CASSLPGQGDEKLFF
TGTGCCAGCAGCCTACCGGGACAGGGGGATGAAAAACTGTTTTTT
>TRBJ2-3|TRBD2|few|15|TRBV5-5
CASSPFSGRPDTQYF
TGTGCCAGCAGCCCTTTTAGCGGGAGACCAGATACGCAGTATTTT
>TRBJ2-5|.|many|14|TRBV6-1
CASSEVRVQETQYF
TGTGCCAGCAGTGAAGTTAGGGTCCAAGAGACCCAGTACTTC
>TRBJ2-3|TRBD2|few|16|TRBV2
CASSSGGESSTDTQYF
TGTGCCAGCAGTAGCGGGGGAGAATCTAGCACAGATACGCAGTATTTT
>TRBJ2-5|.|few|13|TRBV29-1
CSVGWTKGETQYF
TGCAGCGTTGGGTGGACCAAGGGGGAGACCCAGTACTTC
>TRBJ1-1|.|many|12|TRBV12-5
CASGGDGNWAFF
TGTGCTAGTGGGGGGGACGGAAACTGGGCTTTCTTT
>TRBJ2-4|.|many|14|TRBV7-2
CASASGQRKNIQYF
TGTGCCAGCGCCTCGGGACAACGCAAAAACATTCAGTACTTC
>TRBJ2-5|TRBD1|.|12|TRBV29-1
CSVRDSQETQYF
TGCAGCGTTCGGGACAGCCAAGAGACCCAGTACTTC
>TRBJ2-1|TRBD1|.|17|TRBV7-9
CASSLSQGYRSYNEQFF
TGTGCCAGCAGCTTATCACAGGGGTATCGCTCCTACAATGAGCAGTTCTTC
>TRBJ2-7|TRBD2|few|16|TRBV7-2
CASSLGLAGSLYEQYF
TGTGCCAGCAGCTTAGGACTAGCGGGAAGTTTGTACGAGCAGTACTTC
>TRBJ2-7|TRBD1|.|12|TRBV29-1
CSVLGTGSEQYF
TGCAGCGTGTTGGGGACAGGGTCCGAGCAGTACTTC
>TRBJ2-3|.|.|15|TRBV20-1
CSARSGTSSTDTQYF
TGCAGTGCCCGATCCGGCACATCAAGCACAGATACGCAGTATTTT
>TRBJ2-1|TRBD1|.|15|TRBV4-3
CASSQAGTGYNEQFF
TGCGCCAGCAGCCAAGCCGGGACAGGATACAATGAGCAGTTCTTC
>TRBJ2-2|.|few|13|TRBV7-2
CASSFLRTGELFF
TGTGCCAGCAGCTTCTTAAGGACCGGGGAGCTGTTTTTT
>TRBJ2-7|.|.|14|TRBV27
CASSPSQNSYEQYF
TGTGCCAGCAGTCCCTCCCAGAACTCCTACGAGCAGTACTTC
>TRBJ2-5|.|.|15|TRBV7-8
CASSLERAIQETQYF
TGTGCCAGCAGCTTAGAGAGGGCGATACAAGAGACCCAGTACTTC
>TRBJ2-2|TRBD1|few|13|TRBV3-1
CASSQTGPGELFF
TGTGCCAGCAGTCAGACAGGGCCCGGGGAGCTGTTTTTT
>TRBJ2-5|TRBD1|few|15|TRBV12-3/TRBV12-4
CASSLGTGGKETQYF
TGTGCCAGCAGTTTAGGGACAGGGGGCAAAGAGACCCAGTACTTC